The 15 T cell receptor beta chains presented below share a single source sample, sequenced in a study of CXCR3-negative and CXCR3-positive naive CD8 T cells. The libraries of TRB cDNA were constructed through 5' RACE using UMI labels. TCRdb reworked the 5' RACE reads into one entry per CDR3 protein, no DNA. The ten most abundant clones cover more than 1.5% of a sample with tens of thousands of distinct CDR3 sequences. The sample was naive CXCR3- CD8+ T cells from blood. Described subset: CD45RO-CCR7+CD27+CD95- naive CD8+ T cells lacking CXCR3 (TNR3-). These receptors originate from a human donor in good health. Some clones in this sample may be carry-over from other donors' samples.

The chain carries TRBV7-9 and TRBJ2-5. Germline V gene sequence: CDR1 SEHNR, CDR2 FQNEAQ (reference sequence). This CDR3 is built from 14 residues. The CDR3 loop reads CASSFKIPIETQYF.

The V and J genes are TRBV9 and TRBJ2-1. The CDR3 spans 15 residues. Per germline, CDR1 SGDLS and CDR2 YYNGEE. The CDR3 sequence is CASSVVGATYNEQFF.

The gene calls are TRBV14 and TRBJ1-1; the D call from TCRdb, TRBD1, cannot be confirmed without DNA. Germline CDR1 SGHDN, CDR2 FVKESK. The CDR3 consists of 13 residues. CDR3 amino acids: CASSQGQGAGAFF.

Frequency places this clonotype as medium-sized (0.01 to 0.1%). The chain uses TRBV7-6 and TRBJ2-2. The V gene's germline CDR1 is SGHVS and CDR2 FNYEAQ. This CDR3 contains 12 residues. The CDR3 loop reads CASSGNTGELFF.

The chain is built from TRBV9 and TRBJ2-3. Germline V gene lookup returns CDR1 SGDLS and CDR2 YYNGEE. The CDR3 is 15 residues long. The CDR3 region is CASTGGAAGTDTQYF.

The chain combines TRBV15 with TRBJ2-7; TCRdb lists TRBD1, though no DNA is available to test this call. The CDR3 consists of 14 residues. CDR1 is LNHNV and CDR2 is YYDKDF in the germline V gene (reference sequence). This CDR3 reads CATSRDSGDGEQYF.

The gene calls are TRBV10-3 and TRBJ2-1; TCRdb's D call of TRBD1 is untestable without DNA. CDR3 length: 13 amino acids. Germline values: CDR1 ENHRY, CDR2 SYGVKD. CDR3 residues: CAITTDRVDEQFF.

The chain has TRBV6-6 and TRBJ2-3. CDR3 size: 14 residues. CDR1 and CDR2 from the germline V gene are MNHNY and SVGAGI (reference sequence). The CDR3 reads CASSSRSYTDTQYF.

The chain links TRBV28 to TRBJ2-7; TCRdb's D call of TRBD2 is untestable without DNA. This CDR3 comprises 13 residues. Germline CDR1 MDHEN, CDR2 SYDVKM. CDR3 sequence reads: CASTQAGTYEQYF.

The chain links TRBV3-1 to TRBJ2-3; TCRdb picks TRBD2, but there is no DNA to check that call. The length of the CDR3 is 16 residues. CDR1 is LGHDT and CDR2 is YNNKEL in the germline V gene (reference sequence). CDR3: CASSQGTSLRTDTQYF.

The V gene is TRBV7-2, the J gene TRBJ2-2; no DNA is available, so the TRBD1 call from TCRdb remains unchecked. The CDR3 runs to 16 residues. Germline CDR1 reads SGHTA; CDR2 reads FQGNSA. The CDR3 loop reads CASSPADRGRAGELFF.

This chain joins TRBV20-1 and TRBJ1-2. Germline CDR1 and CDR2: DFQATT and SNEGSKA (reference sequence). The CDR3 consists of 15 residues. The CDR3 loop reads CSARDPGSHNYGYTF.

The gene calls are TRBV18 and TRBJ1-2. Germline V CDR1 and CDR2: KGHSH, LQKENI. The CDR3 has 16 residues. CDR3 sequence: CASSPPWDQRNYGYTF. Full variable domain (remainder filled in from reference TRBV18 and TRBJ1-2): NAGVMQNPRHLVRRRGQEARLRCSPMKGHSHVYWYRQLPEEGLKFMVYLQKENIIDESGMPKERFSAEFPKEGPSILRIQQVVRGDSAAYFCASSPPWDQRNYGYTFGSGTRLTVV.

The chain has TRBV25-1 and TRBJ2-2. In germline, CDR1 is MGHDK, CDR2 SYGVNS. The CDR3 loop spans 16 amino acids. The CDR3 loop is CASSPESFLNTGELFF. The variable domain in full, completed from reference TRBV25-1 and TRBJ2-2, reads EADIYQTPRYLVIGTGKKITLECSQTMGHDKMYWYQQDPGMELHLIHYSYGVNSTEKGDLSSESTVSRIRTEHFPLTLESARPSHTSQYLCASSPESFLNTGELFFGEGSRLTVL.

J is TRBJ2-5 and V is TRBV5-1. The CDR3 runs to 13 residues. Germline V gene sequence: CDR1 SGHRS, CDR2 YFSETQ. The CDR3 region is CASSEGYQETQYF.